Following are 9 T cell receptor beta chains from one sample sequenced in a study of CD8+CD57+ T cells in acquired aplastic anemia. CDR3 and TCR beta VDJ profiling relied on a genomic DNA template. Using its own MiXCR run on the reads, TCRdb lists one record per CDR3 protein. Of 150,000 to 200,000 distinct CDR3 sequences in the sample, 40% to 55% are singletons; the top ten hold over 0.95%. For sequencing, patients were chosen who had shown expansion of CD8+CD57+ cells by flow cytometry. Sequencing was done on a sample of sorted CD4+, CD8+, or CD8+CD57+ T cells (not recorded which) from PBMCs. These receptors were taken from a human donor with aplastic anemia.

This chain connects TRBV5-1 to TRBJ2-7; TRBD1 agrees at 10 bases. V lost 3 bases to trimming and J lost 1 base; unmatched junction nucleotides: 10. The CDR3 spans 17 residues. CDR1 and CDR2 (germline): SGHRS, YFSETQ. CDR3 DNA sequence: TGCGCCAGCAGCTCCCGGTCGGGACAGGGGTCTTCCTACGAGCAGTACTTC. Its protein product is CASSSRSGQGSSYEQYF.

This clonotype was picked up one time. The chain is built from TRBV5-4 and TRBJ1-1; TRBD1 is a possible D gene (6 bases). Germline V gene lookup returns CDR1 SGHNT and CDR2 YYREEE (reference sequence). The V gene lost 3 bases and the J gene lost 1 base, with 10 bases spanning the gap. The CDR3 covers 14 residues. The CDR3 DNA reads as TGTGCCAGCAGCTCGGAGGGGGGGAACACTGAAGCTTTCTTT. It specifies CASSSEGGNTEAFF. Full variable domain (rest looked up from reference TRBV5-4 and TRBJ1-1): ETGVTQSPTHLIKTRGQQVTLRCSSQSGHNTVSWYQQALGQGPQFIFQYYREEENGRGNFPPRFSGLQFPNYSSELNVNALELDDSALYLCASSSEGGNTEAFFGQGTRLTVV.

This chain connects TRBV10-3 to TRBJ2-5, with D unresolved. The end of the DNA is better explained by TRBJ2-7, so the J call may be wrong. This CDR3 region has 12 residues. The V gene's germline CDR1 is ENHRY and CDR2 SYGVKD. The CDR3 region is CAISGGDYEQYF. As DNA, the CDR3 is TGTGCCATCAGTGGTGGAGACTACGAGCAGTACTTC.

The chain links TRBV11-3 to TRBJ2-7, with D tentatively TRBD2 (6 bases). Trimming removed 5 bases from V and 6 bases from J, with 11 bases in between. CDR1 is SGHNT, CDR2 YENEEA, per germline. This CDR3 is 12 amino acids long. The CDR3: CASSLGLSEQYF. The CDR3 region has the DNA TGTGCCAGCAGCCTGGGACTCTCCGAGCAGTACTTC.

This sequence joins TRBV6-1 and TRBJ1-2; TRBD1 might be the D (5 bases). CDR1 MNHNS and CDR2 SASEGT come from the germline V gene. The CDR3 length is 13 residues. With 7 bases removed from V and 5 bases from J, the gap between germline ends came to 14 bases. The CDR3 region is CASTTGGNYGYTF. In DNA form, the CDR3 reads TGTGCCAGCACCACCGGGGGAAATTATGGCTACACCTTC.

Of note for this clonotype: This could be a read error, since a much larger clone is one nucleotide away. The CDR3 DNA follows: TGTGCCAGCAGTTACATAGGAGGCGGGGAGCTGCTTTTT. Protein sequence: CASSYIGGGELLF. The chain has TRBV6-6 and TRBJ2-2; D possibly corresponds to TRBD2 (6 bases). In germline, CDR1 is MNHNY, CDR2 SVGAGI (reference sequence). This CDR3 is 13 amino acids long.

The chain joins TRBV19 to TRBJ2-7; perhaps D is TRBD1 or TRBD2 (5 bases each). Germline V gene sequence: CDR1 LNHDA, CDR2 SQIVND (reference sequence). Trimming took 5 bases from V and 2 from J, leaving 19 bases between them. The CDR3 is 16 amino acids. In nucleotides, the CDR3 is TGTGCCAGTAGTCCAAACGTCGGGCAGGGAGCCTACGAGCAGTACTTC. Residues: CASSPNVGQGAYEQYF.

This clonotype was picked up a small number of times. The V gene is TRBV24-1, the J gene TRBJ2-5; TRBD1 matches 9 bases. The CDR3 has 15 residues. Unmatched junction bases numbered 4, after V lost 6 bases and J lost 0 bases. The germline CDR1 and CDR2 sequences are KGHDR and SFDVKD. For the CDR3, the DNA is TGTGCCACCAGTACGGGACAGGGTAACCAAGAGACCCAGTACTTC. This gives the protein CATSTGQGNQETQYF.

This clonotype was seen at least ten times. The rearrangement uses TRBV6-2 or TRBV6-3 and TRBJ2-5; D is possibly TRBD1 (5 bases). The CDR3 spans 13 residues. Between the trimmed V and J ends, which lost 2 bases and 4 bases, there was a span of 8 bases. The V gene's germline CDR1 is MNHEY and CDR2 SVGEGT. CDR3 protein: CASSYDSLETQYF. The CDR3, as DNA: TGTGCCAGCAGTTACGACAGCCTAGAGACCCAGTACTTC.